This entry concerns a single TCR beta chain. As processed by the authors: Amplification with reference gene primers provided the estimates of nucleated cell counts. Only in-frame clones appear in the TCRdb table, and some are missing; sequencing was by immunoSEQ multiplex PCR. The V and J calls and clone size are taken from that table; D and trimming were inferred from the DNA. The data contain around 300,000 clones, about four fifths of them seen just once; the ten biggest clones take up 8% to 9.5%. This CDR3 is built from 15 residues. Germline CDR1 is MNHEY and CDR2 is SVGAGI. The germline V and J ends were trimmed by 0 bases and 5 bases, with 13 bases remaining between them. This entry is derived from a study of blood T cell repertoires in COVID-19. Study-level background: Sites in the United States, Italy and Spain provided acute and convalescent COVID-19 samples. Sample material is recorded as cDNA or gDNA derived from T cells, B-cell-depleted T cells, or PBMCs.

This chain links TRBV6-5 with TRBJ2-5; D possibly corresponds to TRBD2 (5 bases). The origin of this receptor is a woman aged 45-60 years who had recovered from COVID-19. The sample was peripheral blood. CDR3 protein: CASSYSGLGGETQYF. CDR3 DNA sequence: TGTGCCAGCAGTTACTCAGGACTGGGTGGCGAGACCCAGTACTTC.